A selection of T cell receptor beta chains follows, all from one sample in a study of blood T cell repertoires in COVID-19. Libraries were prepared by immunoSEQ multiplex PCR; TCRdb keeps only in-frame clonotypes and omits some of them. There are around 100,000 clones in the sample; more than 85% occur only once, and roughly 6% lies in the top ten. The sample comprised peripheral blood. Receptors originate from a human donor in a cohort sampled during active COVID-19. The CDR3 runs from the conserved cysteine through the conserved F or W. A D gene is named only where the DNA matches it firmly. Not all rows give a size; the values are once, few, many and, for expanded clones, a class.

v_call,j_call,clone_size,d_call,cdr3_nt,cdr3_aa
TRBV6-5,TRBJ1-3,NA,NA,TGTGCCAGCAGTTACGGGAAGGGGGATGGTGGAAACACCATATATTTT,CASSYGKGDGGNTIYF
TRBV19,TRBJ1-5,once,NA,TGTGCCAGTAGTATAACAGTTTATAGCAATCAGCCCCAGCATTTT,CASSITVYSNQPQHF
TRBV4-1,TRBJ2-2,NA,NA,TGCGCCAGCAGCCATCCTAATCGCGCCGGGGAGCTGTTTTTT,CASSHPNRAGELFF
TRBV6-2/TRBV6-3,TRBJ2-1,NA,NA,TGTGCCAGCAGTTTCGGACGGGAGAATGAGCAGTTCTTC,CASSFGRENEQFF
TRBV11-2,TRBJ2-7,NA,NA,TGTGCCAGCACCCTGGGGGGACAGCCCTACGAGCAGTACTTC,CASTLGGQPYEQYF
TRBV14,TRBJ2-1,NA,TRBD2,TGTGCCAGCAGCCGACAAAGTCTAGCGGGACGACCCTACAATGAGCAGTTCTTC,CASSRQSLAGRPYNEQFF
TRBV14,TRBJ2-7,NA,NA,TGTGCCAGCAGCAGAGGGTATGCCTACGAGCAGTACTTC,CASSRGYAYEQYF
TRBV6-2/TRBV6-3,TRBJ2-5,NA,TRBD2,TGTGCCAGCAGTTTCACACTAGCGGGGGGGCGAGCACAAGAGACCCAGTACTTC,CASSFTLAGGRAQETQYF
TRBV10-1,TRBJ2-3,once,NA,TGCGCCAGCAGCTTCCTCTTCTTCACAGATACGCAGTATTTT,CASSFLFFTDTQYF
TRBV4-2,TRBJ2-5,NA,NA,TGTGCCAGCAGCCAACTCGGGGGATCCCAAGAGACCCAGTACTTC,CASSQLGGSQETQYF
TRBV5-6,TRBJ1-4,few,NA,TGTGCCAGCAGCTTATCTATCGGAGGGGTTCCTAATGAAAAACTGTTTTTT,CASSLSIGGVPNEKLFF
TRBV5-5,TRBJ1-2,NA,TRBD1,TGTGCCAGCAGCTACTCCTTTACCCCGACAGGGTTTGAGGGCTACACCTTC,CASSYSFTPTGFEGYTF
TRBV6-5,TRBJ2-7,NA,NA,TGTGCCAGCAGTTTCGAGTTGTTAAGCAACGAGCAGTACTTC,CASSFELLSNEQYF
TRBV5-1,TRBJ2-7,NA,TRBD2,TGCGCCAGCAGCCCCACGACTAGCGGGAGTGTCTACGAGCAGTACTTC,CASSPTTSGSVYEQYF
TRBV5-4,TRBJ1-2,NA,NA,TGTGCCAGCAGCCTAGACCGCATCTATGGCTACACCTTC,CASSLDRIYGYTF
TRBV2,TRBJ1-6,NA,NA,TGTGCCAGCAGTGAACAGGGGATTTATTCACCCCTCCACTTT,CASSEQGIYSPLHF
TRBV6-6,TRBJ1-2,NA,TRBD1,TGTGCCAGCAGCCGACAGGGAAACTATGGCTACACCTTC,CASSRQGNYGYTF
TRBV15,TRBJ2-1,NA,TRBD2,TGTGCCACCAGCAGAGAGGGGACTAGCGGGTACAATGAGCAGTTCTTC,CATSREGTSGYNEQFF
TRBV28,TRBJ2-3,NA,NA,TGTGCCAGCAGTTTAAAATCGCGGCCCACAGATACGCAGTATTTT,CASSLKSRPTDTQYF
TRBV29-1,TRBJ1-2,NA,NA,TGCAGCGTTGGGTCAGGAAACTATGGCTACACCTTC,CSVGSGNYGYTF
TRBV15,TRBJ2-5,NA,TRBD2,TGTGCCACCAGCAGAGATCGTCTAGCGGGGATAGGCCAAGAGACCCAGTACTTC,CATSRDRLAGIGQETQYF
TRBV28,TRBJ2-7,NA,TRBD2,TGTGCCAGCACACCGGGACTAGCGTCTCTCGAGCAGTACTTC,CASTPGLASLEQYF
TRBV10-2,TRBJ1-3,NA,NA,TGCGCCAGCAGGGAGACAGGTGGAAACACCATATATTTT,CASRETGGNTIYF
TRBV15,TRBJ2-1,NA,TRBD2,TGTGCCACCAGCAGAGATCGTCGCGGGAGCTCCTACAATGAGCAGTTCTTC,CATSRDRRGSSYNEQFF
TRBV15,TRBJ2-5,NA,NA,TGTGCCACCAGCAGAGATCCAGGGGAGACCCAGTACTTC,CATSRDPGETQYF
TRBV14,TRBJ1-3,NA,NA,TGTGCCAGCAGCCAGCAGGCATCTGGAAACACCATATATTTT,CASSQQASGNTIYF
TRBV24-1,TRBJ2-7,NA,NA,TGTGCCACCAGTGACTCGACAGGTCCCTACGAGCAGTACTTC,CATSDSTGPYEQYF
TRBV7-6,TRBJ1-1,NA,NA,TGTGCCAGCAGCCCTACCGGGGACATGAACACTGAAGCTTTCTTT,CASSPTGDMNTEAFF
TRBV10-1,TRBJ2-3,NA,NA,TGCGCCAGCAGTGAGTCGCAGGGCACAGATACGCAGTATTTT,CASSESQGTDTQYF
TRBV4-2,TRBJ2-5,once,TRBD2,TGTGCCAGCAGCTATAGCGGGGGGGCGAGTCCGTCCCAAGAGACCCAGTACTTC,CASSYSGGASPSQETQYF
TRBV7-7,TRBJ2-5,NA,NA,TGTGCCAGCAGCCACTGGGGGGATGAAGAGACCCAGTACTTC,CASSHWGDEETQYF
TRBV5-4,TRBJ2-2,NA,NA,TGTGCTAGCAGCCTAACGGCCTCCAGCGCCGGGGAGCTGTTTTTT,CASSLTASSAGELFF
TRBV7-8,TRBJ2-2,NA,TRBD1,TGTGCCAGCAGCAGTGGGACAGGGAGGGGCGGGGAGCTGTTTTTT,CASSSGTGRGGELFF
TRBV2,TRBJ2-2,NA,TRBD2,TGTGCCAGCATAGGAGAAGCGGGAGTAGTGACCGGGGAGCTGTTTTTT,CASIGEAGVVTGELFF
TRBV7-9,TRBJ2-5,NA,NA,TGTGCCAGCACCCGTATTGGGGTCACGACAGACTTC,CASTRIGVTTDF
TRBV7-9,TRBJ2-1,NA,TRBD2,TGTGCCAGCAGCCGCCCTGTACTAGCGGGGAAATACAATGAGCAGTTCTTC,CASSRPVLAGKYNEQFF
TRBV15,TRBJ2-2,NA,NA,TGTGCCACCAGCACGAGACTACCCGGGGAGCTGTTTTTT,CATSTRLPGELFF
TRBV7-2,TRBJ1-6,NA,NA,TGTGCCAGCAGCACCCGTGGGGGGGGCGTACCCCTCCACTTT,CASSTRGGGVPLHF
TRBV6-6,TRBJ2-1,NA,TRBD1,TGTGCCAGCAGTCCGTCCAGGGGGTCCTACAATGAGCAGTTCTTC,CASSPSRGSYNEQFF
TRBV2,TRBJ2-7,NA,TRBD1,TGTGCCAGCAGGCCGGACAGGGGGAAACGGTACGAGCAGTACTTC,CASRPDRGKRYEQYF
TRBV15,TRBJ2-2,NA,NA,TGTGCCACCGCCGGAGGGAGAGCCGGGGAGCTGTTTTTT,CATAGGRAGELFF
TRBV2,TRBJ1-2,NA,TRBD1,TGTGCCAGCAGAGACAGGGGATGGTGGGGCTACACCTTC,CASRDRGWWGYTF